This T cell receptor beta chain was found in a study of spatial heterogeneity in lung cancer. Time point: blood at routine non-recurrence follow-up after resection. From the 5' RACE reads, TCRdb called clonotypes with MiXCR, one entry per CDR3 protein. The sample carries around 100,000 distinct CDR3 sequences, approximately 10% recorded once. In the case of this clonotype: A much larger clone sits a single nucleotide away, making a read error possible.

The CDR3 contains 15 residues. Germline-derived CDR1 and CDR2 are KGHSH and LQKENI. The chain links TRBV18 to TRBJ1-4, with TRBD1 identical over 9 bases. The source of this sequence is a female donor with early-stage non-small cell lung cancer. Sequenced material: PBMCs, taken at follow-up. The CDR3 here is CASSPRTGDNEKLYF. Here the CDR3 DNA reads TGTGCCAGCTCACCCCGGACAGGGGATAATGAAAAACTGTATTTT. Full variable domain (missing parts from reference TRBV18 and TRBJ1-4): NAGVMQNPRHLVRRRGQEARLRCSPMKGHSHVYWYRQLPEEGLKFMVYLQKENIIDESGMPKERFSAEFPKEGPSILRIQQVVRGDSAAYFCASSPRTGDNEKLYFGSGTQLSVL.